Presented here are 8 T cell receptor beta chains from one specimen sequenced in a study of T and B cells in COVID-19 patients. From blood, about 230-500 ng of genomic DNA served as TRB template. Multiplex PCR with BIOMED2 TRB-A/B primer pools amplified TRB rearrangements. TCRdb itself ran the multiplex PCR reads through MiXCR, one entry per CDR3 protein. The sample shows about 27,000 distinct CDR3 sequences, about 33% of them seen only once. The sample taken for sequencing was blood. These receptors were taken from a human donor who had recovered from COVID-19.

As to this clonotype: One junction end disagrees with the germline gene, perhaps due to a read error. The J gene is TRBJ1-6, the V gene TRBV10-3; D uncertain. This CDR3 is 12 amino acids long. CDR1 and CDR2 from the germline V gene are ENHRY and SYGVKD. CDR3 sequence (DNA): TGTTCCATCGCCGCCGTTAATTCACCCCTCCACTTT. As protein: CSIAAVNSPLHF.

The CDR3 reads CASSPTGYGYTF. CDR3 nucleotide sequence: TGTGCCAGCAGCCCGACGGGCTATGGCTACACCTTC. J is TRBJ1-2 and V is TRBV7-2; no firm D call. V lost 5 bases and J lost 4, with 8 bases in between. CDR1 is SGHTA and CDR2 is FQGNSA in the germline V gene. The CDR3 consists of 12 residues.

This clonotype was seen at least ten times. The chain links TRBV19 to TRBJ1-5, with D maybe TRBD1 (6 bases). Per the germline V gene, CDR1 is LNHDA and CDR2 is SQIVND (reference sequence). This CDR3 region has 17 residues. With 3 bases removed from V and 2 bases from J, the gap between germline ends came to 17 bases. The CDR3 sequence is CASSMALGPGGNQPQHF. Written as DNA, the CDR3 is TGTGCCAGTAGTATGGCCCTCGGGCCAGGGGGCAATCAGCCCCAGCATTTT.

DNA of the CDR3: TGTGCCAGCAGCTCCCTCCTAGCGGGAGGTGTTAGTACCGGGACCCAGTACTTC. It specifies CASSSLLAGGVSTGTQYF. The chain uses TRBV7-2 and TRBJ2-5, with 11 bases aligning to TRBD2. CDR3 size: 18 residues. Trimming cost V 4 bases and J 7 bases; bases outside gene matches: 17. Per the germline V gene, CDR1 is SGHTA and CDR2 is FQGNSA.

The chain combines TRBV6-5 with TRBJ2-3; 14 nucleotides match TRBD2. CDR1 and CDR2 from the germline V gene are MNHEY and SVGAGI. The CDR3 is 17 amino acids. Trimming cost V 6 bases and J 6 bases; bases outside gene matches: 11. The chain's CDR3 is CASSPGLAGAWGDTQYF. CDR3 bases: TGTGCCAGCAGCCCGGGACTAGCGGGGGCCTGGGGGGATACGCAGTATTTT.

By its share, this clonotype is medium-sized (0.01 to 0.1%). The chain joins TRBV5-6 to TRBJ2-3, with 7 nucleotides matching TRBD1. The CDR3 extends over 14 amino acids. With V trimmed by 0 bases and J by 4 bases, 2 bases remained unmatched. Looked up from germline, CDR1 is SGHDT and CDR2 is YYEEEE. CDR3 sequence: CASSLGQGADTQYF. The DNA of the CDR3 is TGTGCCAGCAGCTTGGGTCAGGGGGCAGATACGCAGTATTTT. Variable domain in full (rest from reference TRBV5-6 and TRBJ2-3): DAGVTQSPTHLIKTRGQQVTLRCSPKSGHDTVSWYQQALGQGPQFIFQYYEEEERQRGNFPDRFSGHQFPNYSSELNVNALLLGDSALYLCASSLGQGADTQYFGPGTRLTVL.

This rearrangement joins TRBV27 to TRBJ1-2, with 7 bases matching TRBD1. Per the germline V gene, CDR1 is MNHEY and CDR2 is SMNVEV (reference sequence). This CDR3 spans 15 amino acids. The junction had 10 bases not matched to a gene; V was cut back by 5 bases and J by 4 bases. CDR3 coding DNA: TGTGCCAGCAGTGAAGCGCACAGGGGAGGCTATGGCTACACCTTC. It specifies CASSEAHRGGYGYTF.

J is TRBJ2-2 and V is TRBV4-3; a possible D gene is TRBD1 (6 bases). V was trimmed by 4 bases and J by 2 bases, leaving 8 bases between them. The CDR3 is 14 amino acids. Germline V lookup: CDR1 LGHNA, CDR2 YSLEER. The CDR3: CASSLGQNTGELFF. The CDR3 DNA sequence: TGCGCCAGCAGCCTGGGACAAAACACCGGGGAGCTGTTTTTT.